Shown below are 4 T cell receptor beta chains from a single sample sequenced in a study of T cells in Graves' hyperthyroidism and ophthalmopathy. RNA transcripts gave rise to amplified TCR beta CDR3 regions. With the HTBI primer set, the TCR CDR3 went through a first round of RT-PCR. MiXCR, applied by TCRdb to the multiplex PCR reads, yields one record per CDR3 protein. Here the sample spans 490,000 or so distinct CDR3 sequences, 40% to 50% being singletons. The sample was peripheral blood or thyroid tissue (not recorded which). Every receptor here comes from an adult woman with Graves' disease, either hyperthyroidism or ophthalmopathy (not recorded which).

The table lists this clonotype with a few counts. The rearrangement joins TRBV20-1 to TRBJ1-4, with D possibly matching TRBD1 (5 bases). The CDR3 covers 12 residues. V was trimmed by 2 bases and J by 8 bases, leaving 9 bases between them. Germline assignment: CDR1 DFQATT and CDR2 SNEGSKA (reference sequence). CDR3 sequence reads: CSARLGPEKLFF. CDR3 in DNA: TGCAGTGCTAGATTGGGACCGGAAAAACTGTTTTTT.

J is TRBJ2-7 and V is TRBV29-1, with D possibly TRBD2 on 6 matching bases. Trimming stripped 4 bases from V and 5 bases from J, with 18 bases between. There are 14 residues in the CDR3. The V gene's germline CDR1 is SQVTM and CDR2 ANQGSEA. The CDR3 sequence is CSVATGVSVDEQYF. The CDR3 nucleotides read TGCAGCGTTGCCACGGGGGTTTCTGTTGACGAGCAGTACTTC.

This clonotype was detected many times. Given a much more abundant clone one base away, this may be a read error. The chain carries TRBV7-8 and TRBJ1-5, with a tentative D call TRBD1 (5 bases). CDR3 length equals 14 residues. V gave up 0 bases and J gave up 6 bases, with 9 bases separating them. CDR1 is SGHVS, CDR2 FQNEAQ, per germline. The CDR3, as DNA: TGTGCCAGCAGCTTAGCCTGGGGCAGTCAGCCCCAGCATTTT. This gives the protein CASSLAWGSQPQHF.

This clonotype was recorded at least ten times. The chain joins TRBV20-1 to TRBJ1-1; unclear D gene. Between the trimmed V and J ends, which lost 0 bases and 0 bases, there was a span of 8 bases. The CDR3 consists of 14 residues. Germline V gene sequence: CDR1 DFQATT, CDR2 SNEGSKA (reference sequence). CDR3 in amino acids: CSARDRRVNTEAFF. The CDR3 nucleotides read TGCAGTGCTAGAGATCGGAGGGTGAACACTGAAGCTTTCTTT.